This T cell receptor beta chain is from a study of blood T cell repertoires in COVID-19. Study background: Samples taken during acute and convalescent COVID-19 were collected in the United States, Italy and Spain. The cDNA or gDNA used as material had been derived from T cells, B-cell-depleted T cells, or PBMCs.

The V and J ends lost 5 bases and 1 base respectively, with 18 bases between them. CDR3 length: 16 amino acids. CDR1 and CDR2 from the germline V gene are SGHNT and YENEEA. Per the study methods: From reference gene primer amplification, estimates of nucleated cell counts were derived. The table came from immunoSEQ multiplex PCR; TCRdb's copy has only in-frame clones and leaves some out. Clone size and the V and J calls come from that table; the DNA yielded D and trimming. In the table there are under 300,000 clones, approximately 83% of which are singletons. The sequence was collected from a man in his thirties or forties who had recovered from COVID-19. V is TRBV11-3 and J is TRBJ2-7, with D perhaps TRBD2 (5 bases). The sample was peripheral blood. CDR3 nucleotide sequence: TGTGCCAGCAGCCTCCGGGTAGTCCGGGGATCCTACGAGCAGTACTTC. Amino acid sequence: CASSLRVVRGSYEQYF.